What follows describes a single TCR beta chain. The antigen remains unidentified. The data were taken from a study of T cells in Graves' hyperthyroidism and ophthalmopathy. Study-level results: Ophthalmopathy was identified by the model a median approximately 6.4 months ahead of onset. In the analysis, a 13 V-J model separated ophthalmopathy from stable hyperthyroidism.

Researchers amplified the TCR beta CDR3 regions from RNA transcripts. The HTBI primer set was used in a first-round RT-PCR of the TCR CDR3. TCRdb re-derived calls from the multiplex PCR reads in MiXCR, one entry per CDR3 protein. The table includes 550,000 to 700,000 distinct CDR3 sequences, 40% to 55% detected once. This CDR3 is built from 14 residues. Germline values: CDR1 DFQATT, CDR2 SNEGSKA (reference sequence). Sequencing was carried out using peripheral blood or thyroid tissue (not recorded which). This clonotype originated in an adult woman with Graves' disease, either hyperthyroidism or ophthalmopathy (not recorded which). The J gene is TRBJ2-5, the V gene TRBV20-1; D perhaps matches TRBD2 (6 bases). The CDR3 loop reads CRSMGVAALGTQYF. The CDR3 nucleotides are TGCAGAAGCATGGGGGTAGCGGCTTTGGGGACCCAGTACTTC.